The 28 T cell receptor beta chains listed next were all sequenced from one sample in a study of T cells in women clearing cervical HPV infection. Some clones are missing from TCRdb's copy, which holds only in-frame ones; the method was immunoSEQ multiplex PCR. This sample's clone table lists about 35,000 clones. Source material: blood buffy coat. The origin of the receptors is a woman between 18 and 75 years old with a cervical HPV16 infection that either progressed to CIN3+ or cleared (not recorded which).

For this clone: The read gets to within 3 residues of the CDR3 end, and the germline J gene fills in the rest. This chain joins TRBV19 and TRBJ2-7; 10 bases are a match to TRBD1. CDR1 is LNHDA, CDR2 SQIVND, per germline (reference sequence). This CDR3 region has 15 residues. V lost 6 bases and J lost 3; bases outside the gene matches: 8. The covered CDR3 bases are TGTGCCAGTAGCCCTGTCGGGACAGGGGACTACGAG. As protein: CASSPVGTGDYE. The full CDR3 reads CASSPVGTGDYEQYF.

In regard to this clone: Read sequence stops 3 residues before the CDR3 end, and the germline J gene provides the missing end. V is TRBV7-3 and J is TRBJ1-2; tentatively, D is TRBD1 (6 bases). CDR1 SGHTA and CDR2 FQGTGA come from the germline V gene. CDR3 length: 13 amino acids. The CDR3 loop reads CASSPQQGYGYTF. The DNA read from the CDR3 is TGTGCCAGCAGCCCTCAACAGGGCTACGGC.

Comments on this clone: The read is 3 residues too short to cover the CDR3 end, so that end is filled in from the germline J gene. The genes are TRBV5-4 and TRBJ2-3; the D gene is possibly TRBD1 (6 bases). The germline V gene has CDR1 SGHNT and CDR2 YYREEE (reference sequence). This CDR3 is 13 amino acids long. Trimming left V 4 bases short and J 7 bases short, with 13 bases between. The part of the CDR3 DNA that was read is TGTGCCAGCAGCATCCCAGGGGAAAATACG. Its translation: CASSIPGENT. The entire CDR3 protein is CASSIPGENTQYF.

About this clone itself: The sequence runs out 3 residues before the end of the CDR3; the remainder is reconstructed from the germline J gene. The chain employs TRBV19 and TRBJ2-5; D is perhaps TRBD1 (5 bases). Trimming left V 4 bases short and J 5 bases short, with 11 bases between. The CDR3 has 13 amino acids. Germline lookup yields CDR1 LNHDA and CDR2 SQIVND (reference sequence). Partial CDR3 DNA: TGTGCCAGTAGTACTCGCAGGGATGAGACC. It is translated as CASSTRRDET. The full CDR3 protein is CASSTRRDETQYF.

About this clone itself: The read comes to an end 3 residues before the CDR3 does, leaving the germline J gene to fill in the end. The V call is TRBV20-1, the J call TRBJ2-1, with D possibly being TRBD2 (6 bases). The V gene lost 3 bases and the J gene lost 0 bases, with 9 bases spanning the gap. In germline, CDR1 is DFQATT, CDR2 SNEGSKA (reference sequence). CDR3 length: 14 amino acids. CDR3 in amino acids: CSASPGVSYNEQFF. The CDR3 bases that were read are TGCAGTGCTAGTCCGGGGGTCTCCTACAATGAG.

In regard to this clone: The CDR3 is cut off 3 residues early in the read; its end comes from the germline J gene. The chain employs TRBV12-3 or TRBV12-4 and TRBJ2-3; 8 bases line up with TRBD1. The V and J ends lost 3 bases and 3 bases, in that order; junction bases with no gene match: 2. The CDR3 covers 14 residues. The CDR3 protein is CASSFQGATDTQYF. The sequenced CDR3 bases are TGTGCCAGCAGTTTTCAGGGGGCTACAGATACG.

With respect to this clone: From the germline J gene comes the end of the CDR3, since the read stops 3 residues before it. The rearrangement joins TRBV9 to TRBJ2-3, with 12 bases lining up with TRBD2. Germline lookup yields CDR1 SGDLS and CDR2 YYNGEE. This CDR3 is built from 17 residues. V gave up 4 bases and J gave up 5 bases; unmatched junction bases: 11. Partial CDR3 DNA: TGTGCCAGCAGCTCCCCGACTAGCGGGAGTCAGAAAGATACG. Its translation is CASSSPTSGSQKDT. The full CDR3 is CASSSPTSGSQKDTQYF.

Notes on this clone: The read halts 3 residues ahead of the CDR3 end, with the missing end drawn from the germline J gene. The chain recombines TRBV5-4 with TRBJ1-2, with D maybe TRBD1 (5 bases). The germline gives CDR1 SGHNT, CDR2 YYREEE (reference sequence). The V gene lost 0 bases and the J gene lost 6 bases, with 9 bases spanning the gap. This CDR3 contains 13 residues. CDR3 sequence: CASSLAGVHGYTF. Partial CDR3 DNA: TGTGCCAGCAGCTTGGCGGGGGTCCATGGC.

A remark on this clone: The read ends 3 residues before the CDR3 terminus; that terminus is restored from the germline J gene. V is TRBV10-2 and J is TRBJ2-3; D might be TRBD1 (5 bases). The CDR3 runs 15 residues. Germline CDR1 and CDR2: WSHSY and SAAADI. The CDR3: CASSEYRRSQETQYF. CDR3 DNA, as far as it was read: TGCGCCAGCAGTGAGTACAGGCGGTCCCAAGAGACG.

Notes on this clone: The read halts 3 residues ahead of the CDR3 end, with the missing end drawn from the germline J gene. The rearrangement uses TRBV4-2 and TRBJ1-6, with D possibly being TRBD1 (6 bases). The germline V gene encodes CDR1 LGHNA and CDR2 YNFKEQ. CDR3 length equals 16 residues. V lost 0 bases and J 5 bases, leaving 11 bases between the germline ends. The CDR3 DNA, read in part, is TGTGCCAGCAGCCAAGATTGGACAGTTGATAATTCACCC. Translated: CASSQDWTVDNSP. The full CDR3 sequence reads CASSQDWTVDNSPLHF.

A remark on this clone: Read coverage stops 3 residues before the CDR3 terminus; the germline J gene supplies the remainder. The V call is TRBV13, the J call TRBJ2-3; 7 positions match TRBD2. Germline CDR1 is PRHDT and CDR2 is FYEKMQ (reference sequence). Trimming cost V 5 bases and J 3 bases; bases outside gene matches: 8. CDR3 length: 15 residues. CDR3 bases read: TGTGCCAGCAGCGCGCGACTAGCAGGAACAGATACG. It is translated as CASSARLAGTDT. The full CDR3 sequence reads CASSARLAGTDTQYF. Full variable domain (remainder filled in from reference TRBV13 and TRBJ2-3): AAGVIQSPRHLIKEKRETATLKCYPIPRHDTVYWYQQGPGQDPQFLISFYEKMQSDKGSIPDRFSAQQFSDYHSELNMSSLELGDSALYFCASSARLAGTDTQYFGPGTRLTVL.

Notes on this clone: The read comes to an end 3 residues before the CDR3 does, leaving the germline J gene to fill in the end. The identical CDR3 is also encoded by other nucleotide sequences in the sample. The rearrangement joins TRBV19 to TRBJ1-3, with 8 bases aligning to TRBD1. This CDR3 has 14 residues. Germline CDR1 is LNHDA and CDR2 is SQIVND (reference sequence). The V segment lost 7 bases and the J segment 7 bases; nucleotides outside the gene matches: 9. The CDR3 bases that were read are TGTGCCAGTACCCACGGACAGGGAGAGAACACC. Translation: CASTHGQGENT. The full CDR3 reads CASTHGQGENTIYF. The full variable domain, completed using reference TRBV19 and TRBJ1-3, is DGGITQSPKYLFRKEGQNVTLSCEQNLNHDAMYWYRQDPGQGLRLIYYSQIVNDFQKGDIAEGYSVSREKKESFPLTVTSAQKNPTAFYLCASTHGQGENTIYFGEGSWLTVV.

A remark on this clone: The junction departs from germline at one end; a sequencing error may be responsible. The observed sequence ends 3 residues before the CDR3 terminus, with the missing tail filled in from the germline J gene. The chain recombines TRBV11-3 with TRBJ2-5, with 7 bases fitting TRBD1. Germline CDR1 and CDR2: SGHNT and YENEEA. The CDR3 contains 15 residues. Partial CDR3 DNA: TGTGCCAACAGCTTGGGACAGTCTAACGGGGAGACC. Translation gives CANSLGQSNGET. Given in full, the CDR3 is CANSLGQSNGETQYF.

In regard to this clone: The read ends 3 residues before the CDR3 terminus; that terminus is restored from the germline J gene. V is TRBV5-1 and J is TRBJ2-2; TRBD1 might be the D (8 bases). Germline values: CDR1 SGHRS, CDR2 YFSETQ. This CDR3 region has 15 residues. This CDR3 is CASSPGQGGGSPLFF. The DNA read from the CDR3 is TGCGCCAGCAGCCCTGGACAGGGAGGGGGATCACCG.

Of note for this clone: With the read ending 3 residues before the CDR3 end, the germline J gene is used to fill in that end. J is TRBJ1-2 and V is TRBV30, with 10 bases fitting TRBD1. The CDR3 has 14 amino acids. J lost 4 bases, V lost 1 base, and 3 bases had no gene match. Germline CDR1 GTSNPN, CDR2 SVGIG (reference sequence). This CDR3 is CAWSAGTGAYGYTF. The covered CDR3 bases are TGTGCCTGGAGTGCCGGGACAGGGGCCTATGGC.

This clone is called medium-sized based on its frequency. The CDR3 goes on 3 residues after the read ends, and that part is filled in from the germline J gene. The J gene is TRBJ2-4, the V gene TRBV7-3; TRBD1 agrees at 7 bases. Germline V gene data show CDR1 as SGHTA and CDR2 as FQGTGA. The CDR3 is 17 amino acids. The trim removed 5 bases at V and 0 bases at J, leaving 10 bases unmatched. CDR3 amino acids: CASSRNRGHRAKNIQYF. Incomplete CDR3 DNA: TGTGCCAGCAGCCGGAACAGGGGTCATAGAGCCAAAAACATT.

Turning to this clone: The read gets to within 3 residues of the CDR3 end, and the germline J gene fills in the rest. This rearrangement joins TRBV5-5 to TRBJ1-1, with D possibly TRBD1 on 6 matching bases. This CDR3 has 14 amino acids. In germline, CDR1 is SGHKS, CDR2 YYEKEE (reference sequence). V was shortened by 0 bases and J by 5 bases, with 11 bases between the two germline ends. CDR3 region: CASSLVGARTEAFF. The DNA read from the CDR3 is TGTGCCAGCAGCTTGGTGGGGGCGCGTACTGAA.

About this clone itself: The read terminates 3 residues before the CDR3 end, so the remaining end is supplied by the germline J gene. The chain carries TRBV6-2 or TRBV6-3 and TRBJ2-1; 10 positions agree with TRBD2. Germline trimming cut 5 bases from V and 0 bases from J; bases unmatched to any gene: 1. This CDR3 comprises 15 residues. Germline V gene lookup returns CDR1 MNHEY and CDR2 SVGEGT. CDR3 sequence: CASSASGSSYNEQFF. CDR3 DNA, as far as it was read: TGTGCCAGCAGTGCTAGCGGGAGCTCCTACAATGAG.

As concerns this clone: The read ends 3 residues early relative to the CDR3; the germline J gene fills the gap. The gene calls are TRBV6-4 and TRBJ2-3, with no clear D. The V and J ends lost 5 bases and 6 bases respectively, with 12 bases between them. CDR1 MRHNA and CDR2 SNTAGT come from the germline V gene. This CDR3 region has 13 residues. The CDR3 DNA, read in part, is TGTGCCAGCAGTCGTGCAGGTTCTGATACG. It encodes CASSRAGSDT. The complete CDR3 sequence is CASSRAGSDTQYF.

Comments on this clone: The observed sequence ends 3 residues before the CDR3 terminus, with the missing tail filled in from the germline J gene. The chain employs TRBV7-6 and TRBJ2-1; 8 bases map to TRBD2. The germline gives CDR1 SGHVS, CDR2 FNYEAQ. The trim removed 4 bases at V and 4 bases at J, leaving 9 bases unmatched. The CDR3 has 16 amino acids. CDR3 amino acids: CASSSVAGSGYNEQFF. The CDR3 DNA, read in part, is TGTGCCAGCAGCTCCGTAGCGGGATCTGGATACAATGAG.

Concerning this clone: The read stops 3 residues short of the end of the CDR3; the missing end is completed from the germline J gene. This sequence joins TRBV10-1 and TRBJ2-3, with TRBD2 matching over 8 bases. The CDR3 covers 12 residues. Germline V gives CDR1 WNHNN, CDR2 SYGVQD (reference sequence). This CDR3 is CASSGAGGTQYF. The sequenced CDR3 bases are TGCGCCAGCAGTGGGGCGGGGGGCACG.

With regard to this clone: The CDR3 goes on 3 residues after the read ends, and that part is filled in from the germline J gene. V gene TRBV2 combines with J gene TRBJ2-3; D is unresolved. CDR3 length equals 11 residues. Germline V gene lookup returns CDR1 SNHLY and CDR2 FYNNEI. The sequenced part of the CDR3 DNA is TGTGCCAGCAGTGATGGCAGGTCG. Protein: CASSDGRS. The entire CDR3 is CASSDGRSQYF.

About this clone: The sequence runs out 3 residues before the end of the CDR3; the remainder is reconstructed from the germline J gene. The V and J genes are TRBV27 and TRBJ2-3; 12 positions match TRBD2. Germline V lookup: CDR1 MNHEY, CDR2 SMNVEV (reference sequence). This CDR3 comprises 15 residues. The V gene end was trimmed by 5 bases and the J gene end by 2 bases; junction bases not matched to a gene: 2. Here the CDR3 reads CASSRLAGDTDTQYF. CDR3 DNA (partial): TGTGCCAGCAGTAGACTAGCGGGGGACACAGATACG.

The sequenced part of the CDR3 DNA is TGTGCCAGCAGTCTCCTCTACGCATCCTCCTACGAG. Its translation: CASSLLYASSYE. The whole CDR3 sequence reads CASSLLYASSYEQYF. V and J are TRBV12-3 or TRBV12-4 and TRBJ2-7; D gene ambiguous. The DNA ends 3 residues before the CDR3 does, and the rest of the CDR3 is filled in from the germline J gene. Trimming cost V 5 bases and J 0 bases, with 14 bases left between them. This CDR3 has 15 residues.

Of note for this clone: The junction departs from the called germline gene at one end, perhaps through a read error. The read ends 3 residues shy of where the CDR3 ends; the end is completed using the germline J gene. The chain uses TRBV5-1 and TRBJ2-1; maybe TRBD1 (5 bases). The CDR3 consists of 16 residues. CDR1 is SGHRS, CDR2 YFSETQ, per germline. The CDR3 DNA, read in part, is TGCGCCAGCAGTTTGGGGTCCTCGACAGTTCGGAATGAG. It codes for CASSLGSSTVRNE. The whole CDR3 region reads CASSLGSSTVRNEQFF.

The CDR3 bases that were read are TGTGCCAGTATTCGGATCGACAGGGCGGCCACTGAA. Protein product: CASIRIDRAATE. The CDR3 in full is CASIRIDRAATEAFF. This chain connects TRBV19 to TRBJ1-1; TRBD1 agrees at 7 bases. With the read ending 3 residues before the CDR3 end, the germline J gene is used to fill in that end. The J segment lost 4 bases and the V segment lost 7 bases, leaving 12 bases of the junction unmatched. Germline loops: CDR1 LNHDA, CDR2 SQIVND (reference sequence). The CDR3 is 15 residues long.

Notes on this clone: The CDR3 end is not reached by the read, which stops 3 residues before it; the germline J gene fills it in. Additional DNA sequences in this sample encode the identical CDR3. This chain links TRBV7-6 with TRBJ1-1; D is unresolved. The CDR3 runs to 13 residues. Germline V lookup: CDR1 SGHVS, CDR2 FNYEAQ. V was clipped by 7 bases and J by 7 bases, with 16 bases between them. The CDR3 sequence is CASTPAAGVEAFF. The CDR3 DNA, read in part, is TGTGCCAGCACCCCAGCGGCAGGCGTTGAA.

As for this clone: The CDR3 goes on 3 residues after the read ends, and that part is filled in from the germline J gene. This chain joins TRBV20-1 and TRBJ2-1; 11 bases are a match to TRBD2. The CDR3 length is 16 residues. V lost 6 bases and J lost 9; bases outside the gene matches: 16. Germline CDR1 reads DFQATT; CDR2 reads SNEGSKA (reference sequence). The CDR3: CSADSFSGGARSEQFF. The CDR3 DNA, read in part, is TGCAGTGCAGACTCCTTTAGCGGGGGGGCCCGTTCTGAG.